The subject of this entry is one T cell receptor beta chain. This sample is drawn from a study of regulatory T cells in long-lasting Graves disease. The sample's time point: newly diagnosed GD, antithyroid drugs for less than 3 months. After RNA was extracted from PBMCs, the TCR library was made from it. Construction of the TCR beta libraries employed iRepertoire HTBI primers in conjunction with Arm-PCR of CDR3 regions. Each CDR3 protein is one row after TCRdb ran MiXCR on the multiplex PCR reads. Of some 250,000 distinct CDR3 sequences listed, around 17% are singletons. The specimen was peripheral blood mononuclear cells (PBMCs), collected at new diagnosis, from a patient treated with antithyroid drugs. The receptor was isolated from a female donor with Graves disease.

The CDR3 protein is CASRPGQGYNEQFF. CDR3 coding DNA: TGTGCCAGCAGACCGGGACAGGGCTACAATGAGCAGTTCTTC. The chain employs TRBV12-3 or TRBV12-4 and TRBJ2-1, with 9 bases identical to TRBD1. This CDR3 has 14 amino acids. V dropped 6 bases and J dropped 3; count of bases not matched to a gene: 3.